Detailed here is one T cell receptor beta chain. The data are from a study of blood T cell repertoires in COVID-19. Study background: Samples came from the United States, Italy and Spain, spanning acute and convalescent COVID-19. PBMCs, B-cell-depleted T cells, or T cells provided the cDNA or gDNA that made up the material.

After removal of 5 bases from V and 4 bases from J, the junction contained 3 bases not matched to a gene. The germline CDR1 and CDR2 sequences are SGHTA and FQGTGA. The CDR3 extends over 13 amino acids. Original analysis: Amplifying reference gene primers gave estimates of nucleated cell counts. The assay was immunoSEQ multiplex PCR, and TCRdb's table has in-frame clones only and misses some. The DNA gave D and trimming, while V, J and clone size come from that table. This sample has approximately 110,000 clones, with approximately 92% found just once. This sequence joins TRBV7-3 and TRBJ1-1; 8 nucleotides line up with TRBD1. The clonotype was recovered from a woman aged 80 or over with acute or convalescent COVID-19. The specimen was peripheral blood. DNA of the CDR3: TGTGCCAGCAGCACCCAGGGGGCCACTGAAGCTTTCTTT. As protein: CASSTQGATEAFF.